This T cell receptor beta chain was recovered during a study of control samples from healthy donors and cancer patients. Repertoires were generated with immunoSEQ multiplex PCR, while TCRdb's copy carries only in-frame clones and drops some. The sample holds about 150,000 clones, approximately 94% seen once. CDR3 length equals 12 residues. V lost 8 bases, J lost 5 bases, and 5 bases stayed unmatched. In germline, CDR1 is MNHEY, CDR2 SMNVEV (reference sequence). V is TRBV27 and J is TRBJ1-1, with 7 bases that match TRBD1. The clonotype was recovered from a man between 35 and 55 years old in good health. The sample was blood. CDR3 coding DNA: TGTGCCAGCTCAGGGGGAGTGACTGAAGCTTTCTTT. It translates to CASSGGVTEAFF.